The 10 T cell receptor beta chains below all came from one sample that was sequenced in a study of cytomegalovirus exposure and HLA in healthy donors. Produced via immunoSEQ multiplex PCR; TCRdb's table is partial and in-frame only. The sample holds over 70,000 clones; 85% to 90% are singletons and the top ten take 3% to 4.5%. Source material: PBMCs. These receptors were collected from a young woman in good health and CMV-seropositive.

The gene calls are TRBV10-2 and TRBJ2-5; maybe TRBD2 (6 bases). This CDR3 has 13 residues. V was shortened by 2 bases and J by 5 bases, with 9 bases between the two germline ends. Germline CDR1 WSHSY, CDR2 SAAADI. CDR3 region: CASSEAGRETQYF. In DNA, the CDR3 is TGCGCCAGCAGTGAGGCGGGGAGGGAGACCCAGTACTTC.

There are a few counts of this clone. The CDR3: CASSVTSGGEETQYF. CDR3 in DNA: TGTGCCAGCAGCGTAACTAGCGGGGGAGAGGAGACCCAGTACTTC. This chain joins TRBV9 and TRBJ2-5, with TRBD2 identical over 11 bases. The CDR3 sequence is 15 residues long. V was pared by 1 base and J by 5 bases, with 4 bases of the junction left unmatched. CDR1 is SGDLS and CDR2 is YYNGEE in the germline V gene.

The CDR3 DNA sequence: TGCGCCAGCAGCCACTCCCGGGACAGGGACTTCTACGAGCAGTACTTC. Amino acids: CASSHSRDRDFYEQYF. The chain is built from TRBV4-1 and TRBJ2-7; 9 bases match TRBD1. Germline V lookup: CDR1 MGHRA, CDR2 YSYEKL. Trimming removed 3 bases from V and 3 bases from J; junction bases left unmatched: 9. This CDR3 is built from 16 residues.

This clone was picked up one time. Here the CDR3 reads CASSQSWGGQADSPLHF. As DNA, the CDR3 is TGCGCCAGCAGCCAATCATGGGGGGGACAGGCGGATTCACCCCTCCACTTT. The gene calls are TRBV4-3 and TRBJ1-6; 8 positions agree with TRBD1. V lost 2 bases, J lost 8 bases, and 11 bases stayed unmatched. The CDR3 sequence is 17 residues long. Germline CDR1 reads LGHNA; CDR2 reads YSLEER.

CDR3 nucleotide sequence: TGTGCCAGCAGCCGGGAGGGAGACGTCTCCTACAATGAGCAGTTCTTC. It translates to CASSREGDVSYNEQFF. This chain links TRBV4-2 with TRBJ2-1; TRBD2 aligns across 7 bases. V trimming: 4 bases; J trimming: 0 bases; junction bases outside the gene matches: 6. The germline gives CDR1 LGHNA, CDR2 YNFKEQ. This CDR3 is built from 16 residues.

This chain joins TRBV10-3 and TRBJ1-2, with D possibly TRBD1 on 5 matching bases. The germline V and J ends were trimmed by 2 bases and 2 bases, with 15 bases remaining between them. CDR3 length: 16 residues. Germline V CDR1 and CDR2: ENHRY, SYGVKD. The CDR3 coding sequence is TGTGCCATCAGTGAGGGGCAGGGCCCCACGAACTATGGCTACACCTTC. Translating gives CAISEGQGPTNYGYTF.

The chain combines TRBV10-3 with TRBJ2-7, with TRBD2 matching over 9 bases. Germline assignment: CDR1 ENHRY and CDR2 SYGVKD. CDR3 length: 14 amino acids. With 4 bases clipped from V and 4 bases from J, the junction kept 5 bases outside the gene matches. CDR3 loop: CAISVGTSSYEQYF. In DNA, the CDR3 is TGTGCCATCAGTGTCGGGACTAGCTCTTACGAGCAGTACTTC.

The chain carries TRBV15 and TRBJ1-2; 7 positions agree with TRBD1. J was trimmed by 7 bases and V by 5 bases; bases with no gene match: 7. Germline V gene data show CDR1 as LNHNV and CDR2 as YYDKDF (reference sequence). The CDR3 sequence is 13 residues long. CDR3 loop: CATSLDRVVGYTF. The CDR3 coding sequence is TGTGCCACCAGCCTAGACAGGGTGGTTGGCTACACCTTC.

The chain links TRBV5-8 to TRBJ2-7; 9 bases align to TRBD1. Per germline, CDR1 SGHTS and CDR2 YDEGEE. With 4 bases clipped from V and 1 base from J, the junction kept 9 bases outside the gene matches. CDR3 length: 16 amino acids. The CDR3 sequence: CASSTWDRVASYEQYF. DNA for the CDR3: TGTGCCAGCAGCACCTGGGACAGGGTAGCGTCCTACGAGCAGTACTTC.

The rearrangement joins TRBV6-5 to TRBJ2-7, with TRBD1 matching 7 bases. Germline CDR1 is MNHEY and CDR2 is SVGAGI. The V gene end was trimmed by 10 bases and the J gene end by 4 bases; junction bases not matched to a gene: 13. The length of the CDR3 is 14 residues. Here the CDR3 DNA reads TGTGCCACCCCCCAGGACAGGTTCAATTACGAGCAGTACTTC. Its protein is CATPQDRFNYEQYF.